Below, one T cell receptor beta chain is given with its context. Its antigen is not known. Reprocessing the 5' RACE reads, TCRdb reports a single entry for every CDR3 protein and omits DNA. The sample table sets out fewer than 550,000 distinct CDR3 sequences. This sample was included in a study of T cells expressing NK-cell markers. Study findings and constraints: Dominant NKG2C+ clonotype frequencies of roughly 1.0-7.5% of CD8+ T cells were measured in over 5 donors.

The CDR3 spans 16 residues. The germline V gene encodes CDR1 SGHKS and CDR2 YYEKEE (reference sequence). The sequencing input was blood T cells: a sorted CD56 or NKG2C T cell subset, CD4+ or CD8+ T cells, or bulk PBMC T cells (not recorded which). The sequence came from a woman between 50 and 59 years old in good health. The V and J genes are TRBV5-5 and TRBJ2-2; TCRdb indicates TRBD1, and absent DNA this call remains unverified. The CDR3 sequence is CASSLEGTGVAGELFF.